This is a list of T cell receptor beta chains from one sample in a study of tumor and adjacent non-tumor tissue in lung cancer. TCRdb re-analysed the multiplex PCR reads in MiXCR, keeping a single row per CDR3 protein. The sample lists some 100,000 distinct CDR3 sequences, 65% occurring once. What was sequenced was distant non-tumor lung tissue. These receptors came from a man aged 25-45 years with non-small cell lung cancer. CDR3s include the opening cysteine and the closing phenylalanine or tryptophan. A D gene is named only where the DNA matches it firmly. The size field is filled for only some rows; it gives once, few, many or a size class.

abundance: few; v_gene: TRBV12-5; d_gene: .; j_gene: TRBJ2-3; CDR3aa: CASGQTVDTQYF; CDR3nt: TGTGCTAGTGGGCAGACAGTAGATACGCAGTATTTT
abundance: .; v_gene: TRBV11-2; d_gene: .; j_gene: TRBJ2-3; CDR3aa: CASSLDPGTDTQYF; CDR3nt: TGTGCCAGCAGCTTAGATCCGGGTACAGATACGCAGTATTTT
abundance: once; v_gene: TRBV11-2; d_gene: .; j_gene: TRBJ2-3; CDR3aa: CASSLLYPNTQYF; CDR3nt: TGTGCCAGCAGCTTACTCTATCCAAATACGCAGTATTTT
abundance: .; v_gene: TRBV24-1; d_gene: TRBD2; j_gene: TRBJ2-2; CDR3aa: CATNRRAGTKDFPGELFF; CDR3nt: TGTGCCACCAATCGTCGAGCCGGGACTAAAGATTTCCCCGGGGAGCTGTTTTTT
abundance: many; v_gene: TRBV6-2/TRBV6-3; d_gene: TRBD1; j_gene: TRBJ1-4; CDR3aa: CASSPTGGYEKLFF; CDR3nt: TGTGCCAGCAGTCCTACAGGGGGCTATGAAAAACTGTTTTTT
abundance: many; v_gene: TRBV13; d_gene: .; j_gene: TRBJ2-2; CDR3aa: CASSLMGGNTGELFF; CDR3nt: TGTGCCAGCAGCTTAATGGGGGGCAACACCGGGGAGCTGTTTTTT
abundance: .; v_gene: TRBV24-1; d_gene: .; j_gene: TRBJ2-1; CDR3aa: CATGGYGTQQFF; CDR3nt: TGTGCCACCGGTGGTTACGGGACTCAACAGTTCTTC
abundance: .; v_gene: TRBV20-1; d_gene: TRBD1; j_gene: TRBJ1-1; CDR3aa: CSTRDSEGARDTEAFF; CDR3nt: TGCAGTACTAGAGATTCGGAGGGGGCACGGGACACTGAAGCTTTCTTT
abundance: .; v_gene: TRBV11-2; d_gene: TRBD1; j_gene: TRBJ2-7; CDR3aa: CASSLPGGIEQYF; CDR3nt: TGTGCCAGCAGCTTACCAGGGGGCATAGAGCAGTACTTC
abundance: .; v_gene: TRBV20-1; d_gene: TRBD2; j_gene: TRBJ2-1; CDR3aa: CSLSGNGNEQIF; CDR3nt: TGCAGCCTTAGCGGGAACGGCAATGAGCAGATCTTC
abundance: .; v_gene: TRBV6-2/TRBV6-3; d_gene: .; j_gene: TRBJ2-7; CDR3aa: CASSRSRGQVRLYVQYF; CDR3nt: TGTGCCAGCAGTCGATCGCGCGGCCAGGTCCGACTGTACGTGCAGTACTTC
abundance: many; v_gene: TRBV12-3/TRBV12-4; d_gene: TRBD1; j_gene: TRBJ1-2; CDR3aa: CASSLMGQGAYGYTF; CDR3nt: TGTGCCAGCAGTTTGATGGGACAGGGGGCCTATGGCTACACCTTC
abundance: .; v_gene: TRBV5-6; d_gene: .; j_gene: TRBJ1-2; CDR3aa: CASSLDMAFGYTF; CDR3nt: TGTGCCAGCAGCCTAGATATGGCGTTTGGCTACACCTTC
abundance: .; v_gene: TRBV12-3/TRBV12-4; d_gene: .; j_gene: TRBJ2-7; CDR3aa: CTSSRDTAGDQYF; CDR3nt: TGTACCAGCAGCCGGGACACCGCGGGCGATCAGTACTTC
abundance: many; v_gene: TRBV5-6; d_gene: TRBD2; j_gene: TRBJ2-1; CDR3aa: CASSWTSGRSYNEQFF; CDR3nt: TGTGCCAGCAGCTGGACTAGCGGGAGGTCCTACAATGAGCAGTTCTTC
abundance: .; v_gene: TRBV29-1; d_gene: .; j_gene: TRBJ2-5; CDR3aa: CSVVTHPQETQYF; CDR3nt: TGCAGCGTCGTCACACACCCTCAAGAGACCCAGTACTTC
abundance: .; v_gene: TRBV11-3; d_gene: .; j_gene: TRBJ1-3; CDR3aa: CTSSDTGTGDTIYF; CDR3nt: TGTACCAGCAGCGACACAGGGACTGGAGACACCATATATTTT
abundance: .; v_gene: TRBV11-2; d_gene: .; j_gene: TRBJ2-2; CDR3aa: CASSGRGVGTGELFF; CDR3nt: TGTGCCAGCAGCGGGAGGGGGGTTGGCACCGGTGAGCTGTTTTTT
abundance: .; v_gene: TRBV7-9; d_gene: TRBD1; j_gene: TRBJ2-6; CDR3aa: CASSRTQGHSGVNVLTF; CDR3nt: TGTGCCAGCAGCCGGACACAGGGGCACTCTGGGGTCAACGTCCTGACTTTC
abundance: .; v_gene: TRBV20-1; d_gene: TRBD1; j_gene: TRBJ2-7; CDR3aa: CSSRGTGGFSYEQYF; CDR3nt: TGCAGTTCTCGCGGGACAGGGGGCTTTAGCTATGAGCAGTACTTC
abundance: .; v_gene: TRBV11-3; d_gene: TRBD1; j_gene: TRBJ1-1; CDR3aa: CTSSLMGTGGTEAFF; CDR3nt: TGTACCAGCAGCTTAATGGGGACAGGGGGCACTGAAGCTTTCTTT
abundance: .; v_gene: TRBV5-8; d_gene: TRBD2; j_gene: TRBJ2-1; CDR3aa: CVSTGLAGGDEKFF; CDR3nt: TGTGTCAGCACTGGACTAGCGGGAGGGGATGAGAAGTTCTTC
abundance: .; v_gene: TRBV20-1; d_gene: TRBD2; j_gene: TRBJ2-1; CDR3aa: CSAIDMLTSGRGEQFF; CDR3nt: TGCAGTGCTATAGATATGCTGACTAGCGGGAGAGGAGAGCAGTTCTTC
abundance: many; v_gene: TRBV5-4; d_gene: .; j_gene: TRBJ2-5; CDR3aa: CASSLDPGGETQYF; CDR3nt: TGTGCCAGCAGCTTGGATCCGGGCGGAGAGACCCAGTACTTC
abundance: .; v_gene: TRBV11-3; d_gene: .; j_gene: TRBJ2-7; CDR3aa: CASSRGLSGAVEQYF; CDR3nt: TGTGCCAGCAGCAGAGGCCTATCGGGAGCGGTCGAGCAGTACTTC
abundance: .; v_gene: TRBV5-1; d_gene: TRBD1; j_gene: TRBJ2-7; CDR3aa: CASNRGQGFHEQYF; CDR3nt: TGCGCCAGCAACCGAGGACAGGGGTTCCACGAGCAGTACTTC
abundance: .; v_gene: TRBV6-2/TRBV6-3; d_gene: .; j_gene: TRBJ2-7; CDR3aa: CASNPSGYGGEQYF; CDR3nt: TGTGCCAGTAATCCCTCCGGGTATGGCGGCGAGCAGTACTTC
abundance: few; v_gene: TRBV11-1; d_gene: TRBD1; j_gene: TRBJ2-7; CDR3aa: CASSSDRVGEQYF; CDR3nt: TGTGCCAGCAGCTCGGACAGGGTTGGCGAGCAGTACTTC
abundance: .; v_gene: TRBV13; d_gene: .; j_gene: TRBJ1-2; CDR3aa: CACSLGSPGTASYTF; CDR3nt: TGTGCCTGTAGCTTAGGAAGTCCAGGGACCGCTAGCTACACCTTC
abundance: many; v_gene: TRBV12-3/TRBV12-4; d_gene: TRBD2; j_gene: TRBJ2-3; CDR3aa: CASSFARGGPDTQYF; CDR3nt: TGTGCCAGCAGTTTTGCACGGGGGGGCCCAGATACGCAGTATTTT
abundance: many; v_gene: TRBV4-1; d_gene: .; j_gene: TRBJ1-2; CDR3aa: CASSQETDSYGYTF; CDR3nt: TGCGCCAGCAGCCAAGAAACAGACAGCTATGGCTACACCTTC
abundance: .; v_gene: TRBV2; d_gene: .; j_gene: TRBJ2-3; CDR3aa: CASSDASGQYF; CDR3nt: TGTGCCAGCAGTGACGCAAGCGGGCAGTATTTT
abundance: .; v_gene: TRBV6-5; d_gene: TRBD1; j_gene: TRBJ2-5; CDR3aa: CACSPWTGHERTQYF; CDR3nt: TGTGCCTGCAGTCCCTGGACAGGACATGAGAGGACCCAGTACTTC
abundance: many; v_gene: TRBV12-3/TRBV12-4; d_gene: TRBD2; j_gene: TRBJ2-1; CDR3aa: CASRSRTSGSEQFF; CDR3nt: TGTGCCAGCAGATCTCGGACTAGCGGGAGTGAGCAGTTCTTC
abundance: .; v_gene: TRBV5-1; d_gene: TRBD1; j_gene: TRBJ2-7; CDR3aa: CARSPGQASEQYF; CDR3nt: TGCGCCAGGAGCCCGGGACAGGCGAGCGAGCAGTACTTC
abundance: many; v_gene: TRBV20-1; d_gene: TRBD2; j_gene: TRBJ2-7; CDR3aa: CSARAASGGLFEQYF; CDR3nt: TGCAGTGCTAGAGCAGCTAGCGGGGGCCTGTTCGAGCAGTACTTC
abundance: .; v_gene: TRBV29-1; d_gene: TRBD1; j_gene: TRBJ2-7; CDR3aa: CSLNNGTANYEQYF; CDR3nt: TGCAGCCTTAATAACGGGACAGCCAACTACGAGCAGTACTTC
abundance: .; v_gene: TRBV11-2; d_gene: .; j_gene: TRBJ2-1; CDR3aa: CASNSEGNRNEQFF; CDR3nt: TGTGCCAGCAACTCAGAGGGAAATAGGAATGAGCAGTTCTTC
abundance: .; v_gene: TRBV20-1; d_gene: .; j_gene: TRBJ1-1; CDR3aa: CSARDIGGETEAFF; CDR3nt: TGCAGTGCTAGAGATATAGGGGGTGAAACTGAAGCTTTCTTT